These T cell receptor beta chains were read from a single sample in a study of molecular identifiers for immune sequencing clone quantification. TCRdb analysed the PCR reads with MiXCR anew, one entry per CDR3 protein. The profile covers 53,000 or so distinct CDR3 sequences, with approximately 34% appearing a single time and 3% to 4% taken by the ten largest. The sequencing input was naive CD8+ T cells from blood, with Jurkat cell RNA spiked in. These receptors were taken from a human donor in good health. Some libraries in this study had Jurkat cell RNA spiked in. The conserved cysteine and the conserved F or W are not part of the CDR3 here.

V	J	CDR3
TRBV6-1	TRBJ2-7	ASSDGSYEQY
TRBV19	TRBJ1-1	ASSITGGLNTEAF
TRBV5-6	TRBJ2-4	ASSSGARDIQY
TRBV6-2/TRBV6-3	TRBJ2-3	ASIRGAEPGADTQY
TRBV2	TRBJ2-5	AGSGYDEQTQY
TRBV27	TRBJ1-1	ASSPDRKNTEAF
TRBV4-1	TRBJ1-4	ASSQVVSPDEKLF
TRBV29-1	TRBJ2-3	SVEDLEENSGSFSDTQY
TRBV5-6	TRBJ2-2	ASSLRDGTVKEVMF
TRBV4-3	TRBJ2-7	ASSQERSYEQY
TRBV28	TRBJ2-5	ASSKRTGGQEAQY
TRBV6-5	TRBJ1-5	ASSYSAGGSNQPQH
TRBV4-3	TRBJ2-4	ASSQDEGPLAKNIQY
TRBV15	TRBJ2-2	ATLYLGTGELF
TRBV5-6	TRBJ2-2	ASSLTLAWEIVTGELF
TRBV7-9	TRBJ1-6	ASSPTDSPLH
TRBV13	TRBJ2-5	ASSAYLETQY
TRBV5-6	TRBJ1-2	ASSFQNSYGYT
TRBV27	TRBJ2-1	ASRWADEQF
TRBV9	TRBJ2-2	ASRGAGELF
TRBV7-2	TRBJ1-5	ASSLAEIQPLH
TRBV28	TRBJ2-7	ASSLLLRAEEQY
TRBV4-3	TRBJ2-1	ARSPRTSGYNEQI